This entry is about one T cell receptor (beta chain). As yet, its antigen is unknown. By 5'RACE template switching, TCR cDNA was produced, with a universal primer site and UMIs added in the process. TCRdb re-analysed the 5' RACE reads in MiXCR, keeping a single row per CDR3 protein. The data hold 250,000 or so distinct CDR3 sequences, with 6.5% to 7.5% observed a single time. The source of the sample is a study of T cells after yellow fever vaccination. Across the whole study: Some fractions had low cell numbers, and these were prepared with SMART-Seq v4 Ultra Low Input.

The CDR3 has 17 residues. In germline, CDR1 is KGHDR, CDR2 SFDVKD. Trimming took 0 bases from V and 2 from J, leaving 15 bases between them. Study-wide results and limits: Any FACS-sorted repertoire could hold abundant clonotypes that contaminate it from the bulk population. Weaker in magnitude, the secondary response showed a faster peak on day 5 versus 15.

The chain recombines TRBV24-1 with TRBJ2-5; maybe TRBD2 (5 bases). This sequence was found in a man aged 25-40 years who received the YFV17D yellow fever vaccine. Specimen: CD4+ T cells sorted from PBMCs, collected on the day of the yellow fever booster vaccination. The CDR3 spells CATSDLFRVWRQETQYF. The CDR3 DNA sequence: TGTGCCACCAGTGATTTGTTTAGGGTTTGGAGGCAAGAGACCCAGTACTTC.